This entry features one T cell receptor (beta chain) sequence. Its antigen is unknown. The authors prepared the TCRbeta library with unique molecular identifiers. TCRdb fed the PCR reads into MiXCR, producing one record per CDR3 protein. The sample contains 250,000 to 400,000 distinct CDR3 sequences, 23% of which appear only once. This sample is part of a study of T-cell reconstitution after alpha-beta-depleted transplantation in children. Study-wide results and limits: Reportedly, alpha-beta T cells present about two months post-transplant originated from several hundred expanded clones of graft origin.

This specimen consisted of PBMCs, mostly from graft donor cells, obtained 180 days after TCRalphabeta/CD19-depleted stem cell transplant. The TCR comes from a male patient younger than 18 who had a stem cell transplant for acute lymphoblastic leukemia, so the T cells may come from the graft donor.

The CDR3 is CASSTGTAIETQYF. The CDR3 DNA sequence: TGTGCCAGCAGTACCGGGACTGCCATCGAGACCCAGTACTTC. The J gene is TRBJ2-5, the V gene TRBV2, with D perhaps matching TRBD2 (6 bases). Trimming took off 5 bases at V and 5 bases at J, with 15 bases between the two ends. Germline V gene data show CDR1 as SNHLY and CDR2 as FYNNEI. This CDR3 region has 14 residues.